Sequencing of this T cell receptor (beta chain) was carried out in a study of T-cell memory formation after mild COVID-19. In the study overall: The TCR clusters were mostly specific to one donor.

V lost 4 bases and J lost 7, with 22 bases in between. The CDR3 totals 17 residues. The germline CDR1 and CDR2 sequences are MGHRA and YSYEKL. Using its own MiXCR run on the 5' RACE reads, TCRdb lists one record per CDR3 protein. The sample has 400,000 to 450,000 distinct CDR3 sequences; about a sixth are singletons. Study conclusions and caveats: Chiefly within CM and EM were the contracting CD4+ clones; CD8+ ones were within EMRA. While clones contracting from day 15 to 85 were balanced between CD4 and CD8, later expanders leaned CD4+.

This clonotype has more than one count but fewer than ten. Its antigen is not known. The rearrangement links TRBV4-1 to TRBJ1-4; D unresolved. Sequenced: PBMCs or a T cell subset sorted from them (not recorded which). This receptor was identified in a man aged 18 to 35 who had mild COVID-19 (a few samples of this study predate the infection). Cell type and time point are not known. The DNA of the CDR3 is TGCGCCAGCAGCCGCAGGAAGGAGACCGACGGTAGTGAAAAACTGTTTTTT. Amino acid sequence: CASSRRKETDGSEKLFF.